One and the same sample provided the 14 T cell receptor beta chains below, sequenced in a study of blood T cell repertoires in COVID-19. Here immunoSEQ multiplex PCR was the method, and the copy in TCRdb shows in-frame clones only, minus some. The table has tens of thousands of clones, around 80% seen once. The specimen sequenced was peripheral blood. These receptors were obtained from a woman of 80 years or more with active or convalescent COVID-19.

The chain combines TRBV19 with TRBJ1-2; no reliable D call. Germline CDR1 reads LNHDA; CDR2 reads SQIVND (reference sequence). CDR3 length equals 20 residues. Trimming left V 2 bases short and J 4 bases short, with 29 bases between. The CDR3 region is CASSILGGVFLETAGYGYTF. CDR3 sequence (DNA): TGTGCCAGTAGTATACTCGGAGGAGTCTTCCTGGAGACCGCCGGCTATGGCTACACCTTC.

This sequence joins TRBV24-1 and TRBJ2-2, with D possibly being TRBD2 (6 bases). Trimming removed 3 bases at V and 0 bases at J, with 10 bases between. The CDR3 is 16 residues long. The germline V gene has CDR1 KGHDR and CDR2 SFDVKD. The chain's CDR3 is CATSDAGTSNTGELFF. In DNA, the CDR3 is TGTGCCACCAGTGATGCCGGGACTTCGAACACCGGGGAGCTGTTTTTT.

The chain has TRBV2 and TRBJ2-1; 10 nucleotides line up with TRBD2. This CDR3 spans 15 amino acids. After removal of 6 bases from V and 7 bases from J, the junction contained 9 bases not matched to a gene. CDR1 is SNHLY, CDR2 FYNNEI, per germline. The CDR3, as DNA: TGTGCCAGCAGACCGGGACTAGCGTATCCAAATGAGCAGTTCTTC. Encoded protein: CASRPGLAYPNEQFF.

V usage is TRBV5-1 and J usage is TRBJ2-6, with D possibly TRBD1 on 7 matching bases. V lost 4 bases to trimming and J lost 3 bases, with 20 bases between them. This CDR3 is 18 amino acids long. Per germline, CDR1 SGHRS and CDR2 YFSETQ. CDR3 DNA: TGCGCCAGCAGCCCCCCCTACGGAGGGGGCGATGGGGCCAACGTCCTGACTTTC. It translates to CASSPPYGGGDGANVLTF.

This clone has only one observation. The chain couples TRBV5-6 to TRBJ1-1; 7 nucleotides align to TRBD1. Germline trimming cut 4 bases from V and 1 base from J; bases unmatched to any gene: 10. There are 16 residues in the CDR3. The germline V gene has CDR1 SGHDT and CDR2 YYEEEE. The CDR3 DNA reads as TGTGCCAGCAGCCGACGCGTGACAGGGCGGAACACTGAAGCTTTCTTT. This gives the protein CASSRRVTGRNTEAFF.

The rearrangement joins TRBV2 to TRBJ1-1; D gene uncertain. This CDR3 is 14 amino acids long. CDR1 SNHLY and CDR2 FYNNEI come from the germline V gene. Trimming removed 2 bases at V and 4 bases at J, with 11 bases between. CDR3 loop: CASSEQVVGTEAFF. The CDR3 DNA sequence: TGTGCCAGCAGTGAACAGGTAGTGGGCACTGAAGCTTTCTTT.

The V gene is TRBV2, the J gene TRBJ1-5; the D is unclear. Trimming pared 3 bases from V and 7 bases from J, leaving 10 bases between. Germline V CDR1 and CDR2: SNHLY, FYNNEI. The CDR3 is made up of 13 amino acids. The CDR3 region is CASSDLGGQPQHF. CDR3 nucleotide sequence: TGTGCCAGCAGTGATCTTGGAGGGCAGCCCCAGCATTTT.

The CDR3 sequence is CASRTGTGSQPQHF. CDR3 nucleotides: TGCGCCAGCAGAACCGGGACAGGGAGTCAGCCCCAGCATTTT. The chain employs TRBV10-1 and TRBJ1-5, with 9 bases aligning to TRBD1. J gave up 6 bases and V 6 bases, and 6 bases lay outside the gene matches. The CDR3 sequence is 14 residues long. From germline, CDR1 is WNHNN and CDR2 SYGVQD (reference sequence).

This rearrangement joins TRBV30 to TRBJ1-1; the D is unclear. CDR1 is GTSNPN and CDR2 is SVGIG in the germline V gene (reference sequence). Trimming removed 0 bases at V and 2 bases at J, with 10 bases between. This CDR3 is built from 14 residues. The CDR3 here is CAWSVTRGNTEAFF. CDR3 nucleotides: TGTGCCTGGAGTGTTACTCGGGGTAACACTGAAGCTTTCTTT.

The rearrangement joins TRBV19 to TRBJ1-5, with a tentative D call TRBD1 (6 bases). Trimming took 4 bases from V and 7 from J, leaving 17 bases between them. The CDR3 contains 15 residues. The V gene's germline CDR1 is LNHDA and CDR2 SQIVND (reference sequence). The CDR3: CASSTQAGAEQPQHF. CDR3 DNA sequence: TGTGCCAGTAGTACCCAGGCAGGGGCGGAACAGCCCCAGCATTTT.

This sequence joins TRBV7-9 and TRBJ1-2; perhaps TRBD1 as D (5 bases). Germline CDR1 is SEHNR and CDR2 is FQNEAQ (reference sequence). Trimming pared 3 bases from V and 8 bases from J, leaving 13 bases between. The length of the CDR3 is 13 residues. CDR3 in amino acids: CASSLTEAWGYTF. The CDR3 nucleotides are TGTGCCAGCAGCTTGACAGAAGCTTGGGGCTACACCTTC.

This rearrangement joins TRBV27 to TRBJ1-2, with 9 bases aligning to TRBD1. CDR3 size: 14 residues. In germline, CDR1 is MNHEY, CDR2 SMNVEV (reference sequence). The J segment lost 3 bases and the V segment lost 6 bases, leaving 5 bases of the junction unmatched. The CDR3 reads CASRSQGADYGYTF. DNA for the CDR3: TGTGCCAGCAGATCACAGGGGGCTGACTATGGCTACACCTTC.

This chain's CDR3 is CASSLIAGNINEQYF. The CDR3 nucleotides are TGTGCCAGCAGCTTAATAGCGGGGAATATCAACGAGCAGTACTTC. This chain connects TRBV7-2 to TRBJ2-7, with 8 bases identical to TRBD2. Germline V CDR1 and CDR2: SGHTA, FQGNSA. V lost 2 bases and J lost 5; bases outside the gene matches: 8. The CDR3 sequence is 15 residues long. Drawing the rest from reference TRBV7-2 and TRBJ2-7, the complete variable domain is GAGVSQSPSNKVTEKGKDVELRCDPISGHTALYWYRQSLGQGLEFLIYFQGNSAPDKSGLPSDRFSAERTGGSVSTLTIQRTQQEDSAVYLCASSLIAGNINEQYFGPGTRLTVT.

The CDR3 sequence: CASSKVDSTNYGYTF. The DNA of the CDR3 is TGTGCCAGCAGCAAAGTTGACAGTACTAACTATGGCTACACCTTC. The chain combines TRBV21-1 with TRBJ1-2; TRBD1, the table's D call, lacks a check against the DNA. TRBV21-1 counts as a pseudogene. The CDR3 spans 15 residues.